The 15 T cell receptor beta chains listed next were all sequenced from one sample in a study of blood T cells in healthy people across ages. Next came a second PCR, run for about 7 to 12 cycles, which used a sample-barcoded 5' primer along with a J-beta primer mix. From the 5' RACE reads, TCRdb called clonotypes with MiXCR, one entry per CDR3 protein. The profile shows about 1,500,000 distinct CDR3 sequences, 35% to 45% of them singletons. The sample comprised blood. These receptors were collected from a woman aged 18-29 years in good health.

The CDR3 here is CASSPRDASSYEQYF. DNA of the CDR3: TGCGCCAGCAGTCCCCGGGACGCGAGCTCCTACGAGCAGTACTTC. The chain uses TRBV4-1 and TRBJ2-7; D may match TRBD1 or TRBD2 (5 bases each). V was trimmed by 6 bases and J by 0 bases, leaving 15 bases between them. There are 15 residues in the CDR3. Germline V gene sequence: CDR1 MGHRA, CDR2 YSYEKL.

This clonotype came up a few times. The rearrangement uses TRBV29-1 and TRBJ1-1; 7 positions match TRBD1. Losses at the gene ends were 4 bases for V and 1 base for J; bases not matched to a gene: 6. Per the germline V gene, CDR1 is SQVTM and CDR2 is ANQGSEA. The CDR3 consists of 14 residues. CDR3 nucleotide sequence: TGCAGCGTTGGAGGGGGCCGAGAGAACACTGAAGCTTTCTTT. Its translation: CSVGGGRENTEAFF.

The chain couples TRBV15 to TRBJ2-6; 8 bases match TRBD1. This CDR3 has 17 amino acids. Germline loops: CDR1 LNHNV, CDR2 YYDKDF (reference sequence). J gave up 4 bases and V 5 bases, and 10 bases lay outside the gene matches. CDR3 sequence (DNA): TGTGCCACCAGCCCGCGACAGGGGCATGACGGGGCCAACGTCCTGACTTTC. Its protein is CATSPRQGHDGANVLTF.

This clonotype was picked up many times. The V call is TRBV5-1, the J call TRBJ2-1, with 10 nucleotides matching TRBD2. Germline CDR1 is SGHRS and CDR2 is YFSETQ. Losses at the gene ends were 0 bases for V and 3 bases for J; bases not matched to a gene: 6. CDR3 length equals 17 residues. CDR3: CASSLGSRTSGYNEQFF. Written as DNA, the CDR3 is TGCGCCAGCAGCTTGGGTTCGCGGACTAGCGGCTACAATGAGCAGTTCTTC.

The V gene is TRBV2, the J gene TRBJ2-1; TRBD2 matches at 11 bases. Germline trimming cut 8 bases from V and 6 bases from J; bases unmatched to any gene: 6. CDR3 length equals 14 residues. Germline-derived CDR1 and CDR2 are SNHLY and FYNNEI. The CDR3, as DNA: TGTGCCAGCTTGGGACTAGCGGCTGTCAATGAGCAGTTCTTC. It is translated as CASLGLAAVNEQFF.

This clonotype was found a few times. The CDR3 nucleotides are TGTGCCAGCAGCTTCACCGGGACTGTACGCTCCTACAATGAGCAGTTCTTC. It translates to CASSFTGTVRSYNEQFF. This chain connects TRBV11-2 to TRBJ2-1, with a weak D call TRBD2 (6 bases). This CDR3 is built from 17 residues. Germline CDR1 and CDR2: SGHAT and FQNNGV. The V end was cut by 3 bases, the J end by 0 bases, with 15 bases between.

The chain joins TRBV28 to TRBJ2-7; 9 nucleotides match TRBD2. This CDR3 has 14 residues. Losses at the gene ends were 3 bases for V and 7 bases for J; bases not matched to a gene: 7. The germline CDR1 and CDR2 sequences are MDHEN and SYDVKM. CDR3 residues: CASSFRGGGVEQYF. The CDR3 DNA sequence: TGTGCCAGCAGTTTCCGCGGCGGGGGGGTGGAGCAGTACTTC.

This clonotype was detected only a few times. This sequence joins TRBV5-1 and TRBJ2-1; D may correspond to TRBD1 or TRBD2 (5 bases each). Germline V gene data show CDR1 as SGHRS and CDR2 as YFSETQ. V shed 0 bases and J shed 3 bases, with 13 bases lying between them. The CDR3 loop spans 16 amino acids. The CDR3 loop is CASSLVGTGRYNEQFF. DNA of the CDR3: TGCGCCAGCAGCTTGGTAGGGACGGGTCGCTACAATGAGCAGTTCTTC.

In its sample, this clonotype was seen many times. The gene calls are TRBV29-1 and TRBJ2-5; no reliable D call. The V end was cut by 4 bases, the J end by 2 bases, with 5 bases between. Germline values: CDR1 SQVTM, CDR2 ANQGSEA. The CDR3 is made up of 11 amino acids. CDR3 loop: CSVVPQETQYF. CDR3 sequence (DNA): TGCAGCGTTGTACCTCAAGAGACCCAGTACTTC. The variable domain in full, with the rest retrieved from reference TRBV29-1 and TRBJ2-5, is SAVISQKPSRDICQRGTSLTIQCQVDSQVTMMFWYRQQPGQSLTLIATANQGSEATYESGFVIDKFPISRPNLTFSTLTVSNMSPEDSSIYLCSVVPQETQYFGPGTRLLVL.

CDR3 region: CASRVPHLPEAFF. Written as DNA, the CDR3 is TGTGCCAGCAGGGTTCCACACCTCCCTGAAGCTTTCTTT. The chain recombines TRBV28 with TRBJ1-1; D unresolved. This CDR3 has 13 amino acids. Trimming took 6 bases from V and 6 from J, leaving 14 bases between them. Germline CDR1 is MDHEN and CDR2 is SYDVKM.

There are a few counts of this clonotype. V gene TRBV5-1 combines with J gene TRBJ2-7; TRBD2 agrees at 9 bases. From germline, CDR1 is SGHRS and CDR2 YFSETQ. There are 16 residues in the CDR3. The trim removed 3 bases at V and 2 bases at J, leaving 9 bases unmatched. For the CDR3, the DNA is TGCGCCAGCAGCTGGACACCGACTAGCGGAACCTACGAGCAGTACTTC. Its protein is CASSWTPTSGTYEQYF.

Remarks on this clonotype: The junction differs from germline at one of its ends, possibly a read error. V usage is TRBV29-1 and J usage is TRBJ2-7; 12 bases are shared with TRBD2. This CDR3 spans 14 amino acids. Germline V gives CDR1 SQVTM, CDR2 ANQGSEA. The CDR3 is CSVEGLAGEYDQYF. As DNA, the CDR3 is TGCAGCGTTGAAGGACTAGCGGGAGAATACGACCAGTACTTC.

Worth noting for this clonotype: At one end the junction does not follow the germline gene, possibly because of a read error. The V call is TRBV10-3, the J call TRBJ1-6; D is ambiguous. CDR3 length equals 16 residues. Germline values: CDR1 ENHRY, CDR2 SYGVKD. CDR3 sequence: CAISESTSSYNSPPHF. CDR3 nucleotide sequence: TGTGCCATCAGTGAGTCGACAAGCTCCTATAATTCACCCCCCCACTTT.

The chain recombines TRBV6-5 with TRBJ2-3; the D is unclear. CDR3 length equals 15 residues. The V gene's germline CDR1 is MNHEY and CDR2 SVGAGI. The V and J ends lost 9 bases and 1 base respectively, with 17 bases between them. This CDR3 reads CASRVTNGCTDTQYF. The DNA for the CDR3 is TGTGCCAGTCGGGTCACTAATGGCTGCACAGATACGCAGTATTTT.

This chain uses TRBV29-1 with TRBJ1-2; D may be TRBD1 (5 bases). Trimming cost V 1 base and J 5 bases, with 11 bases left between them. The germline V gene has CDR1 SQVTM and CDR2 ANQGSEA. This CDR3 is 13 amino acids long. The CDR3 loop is CSVEVQAGYGYTF. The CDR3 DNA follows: TGCAGCGTTGAAGTACAGGCAGGATATGGCTACACCTTC. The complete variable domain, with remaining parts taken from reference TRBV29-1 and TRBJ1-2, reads SAVISQKPSRDICQRGTSLTIQCQVDSQVTMMFWYRQQPGQSLTLIATANQGSEATYESGFVIDKFPISRPNLTFSTLTVSNMSPEDSSIYLCSVEVQAGYGYTFGSGTRLTVV.